This TCR beta chain came from a study of cytomegalovirus exposure and HLA in healthy donors. General study results and limits: Generally TCR sequences proved uncommon, though certain public TCRs appeared in numerous donors.

In the case of this clone: Its antigen is not identified. The same CDR3 is also encoded by other DNA sequences in this sample.

This CDR3 is built from 15 residues. In germline, CDR1 is SGDLS, CDR2 YYNGEE. Germline trimming cut 0 bases from V and 2 bases from J; bases unmatched to any gene: 2. Method: immunoSEQ multiplex PCR; TCRdb's copy keeps in-frame clones and lacks some. The sample shows approximately 300,000 clones, approximately 90% of them seen only once. Sequencing input: PBMCs. The origin of this receptor is a woman under 40 in good health and CMV-seropositive. The chain carries TRBV9 and TRBJ2-1; 7 bases agree with TRBD2. For the CDR3, the DNA is TGTGCCAGCAGCGTAGCTAGCGGAGCCTACAATGAGCAGTTCTTC. It translates to CASSVASGAYNEQFF.